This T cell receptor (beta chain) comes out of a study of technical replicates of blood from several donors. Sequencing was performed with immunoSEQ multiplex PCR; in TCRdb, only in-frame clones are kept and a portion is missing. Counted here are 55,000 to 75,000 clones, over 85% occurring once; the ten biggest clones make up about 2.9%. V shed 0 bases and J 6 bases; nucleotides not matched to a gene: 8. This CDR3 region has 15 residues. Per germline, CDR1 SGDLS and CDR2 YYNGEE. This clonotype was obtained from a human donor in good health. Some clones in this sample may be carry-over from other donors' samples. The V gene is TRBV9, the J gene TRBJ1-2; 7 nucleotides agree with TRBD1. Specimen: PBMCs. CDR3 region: CASSVGGQRFDGYTF. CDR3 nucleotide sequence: TGTGCCAGCAGCGTAGGGGGACAGCGATTCGATGGCTACACCTTC.